The 22 T cell receptor beta chains given below trace back to one sample, sequenced in a study of T cell changes during pregnancy in multiple sclerosis. Only in-frame clones appear in the TCRdb table, and some are missing; sequencing was by immunoSEQ multiplex PCR. Of tens of thousands of clones listed, 80% to 95% are singletons. Sample: peripheral blood, taken in the third trimester of pregnancy. Receptor source: a female donor in good health, enrolled as a control in a pregnancy study.

The chain combines TRBV6-5 with TRBJ1-2; 10 nucleotides line up with TRBD1. V trimming: 6 bases; J trimming: 6 bases; junction bases outside the gene matches: 10. Germline V gene sequence: CDR1 MNHEY, CDR2 SVGAGI. The CDR3 is made up of 15 amino acids. CDR3 loop: CASRIDTGTGDGYTF. CDR3 sequence (DNA): TGTGCCAGCAGAATAGACACCGGGACAGGGGATGGCTACACCTTC.

The CDR3 sequence: CATSTGNSGTSYEQYF. CDR3 DNA: TGTGCCACCAGCACAGGAAATAGCGGGACCTCCTACGAGCAGTACTTC. The chain employs TRBV15 and TRBJ2-7, with 8 bases fitting TRBD2. CDR3 length: 16 amino acids. Germline V gene data show CDR1 as LNHNV and CDR2 as YYDKDF (reference sequence). The trim removed 4 bases at V and 0 bases at J, leaving 8 bases unmatched.

The chain links TRBV2 to TRBJ2-1; TRBD2 matches 10 bases. The germline gives CDR1 SNHLY, CDR2 FYNNEI. The CDR3 runs 15 residues. J gave up 7 bases and V 2 bases, and 5 bases lay outside the gene matches. This CDR3 is CASSELLAGANEQFF. The CDR3 nucleotides read TGTGCCAGCAGTGAATTGCTAGCGGGAGCGAATGAGCAGTTCTTC.

As DNA, the CDR3 is TGTGCCAGCAGCCAAGATATCGGGAGTGGGGAAAAACTGTTTTTT. As protein: CASSQDIGSGEKLFF. J is TRBJ1-4 and V is TRBV14; no definite D call. Deletions cut 0 bases from V and 8 bases from J, with 13 bases between. The germline V gene has CDR1 SGHDN and CDR2 FVKESK. The CDR3 is made up of 15 amino acids.

This clone was seen a handful of times. The chain combines TRBV7-9 with TRBJ1-1, with TRBD1 as a possible D gene (6 bases). In germline, CDR1 is SEHNR, CDR2 FQNEAQ (reference sequence). V was shortened by 5 bases and J by 5 bases, with 18 bases between the two germline ends. The length of the CDR3 is 15 residues. The CDR3 spells CASSPPQGPGTEAFF. CDR3 sequence (DNA): TGTGCCAGCAGCCCACCGCAGGGGCCGGGGACTGAAGCTTTCTTT.

The rearrangement links TRBV5-4 to TRBJ1-1, with D perhaps TRBD1 (6 bases). The V and J ends lost 7 bases and 4 bases respectively, with 20 bases between them. Germline CDR1 and CDR2: SGHNT and YYREEE (reference sequence). The CDR3 sequence is 15 residues long. Written as DNA, the CDR3 is TGTGCCAGCTCCTTGACGGCAGGGGTAGGCACTGAAGCTTTCTTT. This sequence encodes CASSLTAGVGTEAFF.

The rearrangement uses TRBV27 and TRBJ2-1; D may be TRBD2 (5 bases). Per germline, CDR1 MNHEY and CDR2 SMNVEV (reference sequence). V was clipped by 5 bases and J by 9 bases, with 14 bases between them. CDR3 length: 13 residues. The CDR3 reads CASSGRWAGEQFF. The CDR3, as DNA: TGTGCCAGCAGTGGTAGGTGGGCGGGTGAGCAGTTCTTC.

The chain has TRBV28 and TRBJ2-7; D possibly corresponds to TRBD1 (6 bases). Germline values: CDR1 MDHEN, CDR2 SYDVKM. V was shortened by 4 bases and J by 9 bases, with 16 bases between the two germline ends. This CDR3 is built from 13 residues. The CDR3 DNA follows: TGTGCCAGCAGTTGGACTGGGGGCATAGGGCAGTACTTC. Protein product: CASSWTGGIGQYF.

Turning to this clone: At one of its ends the junction is not consistent with the germline gene, which may arise from a read error. This chain links TRBV6-5 with TRBJ2-6, with 8 bases matching TRBD1. Germline V CDR1 and CDR2: MNHEY, SVGAGI. CDR3 size: 14 residues. The CDR3 region is CASSRGTGSKVLTF. In nucleotides, the CDR3 is TGTGCCAGCAGTAGAGGGACAGGTTCCAAGGTCCTGACTTTC.

This clone showed up just a few times. The chain recombines TRBV27 with TRBJ1-5; possible D gene TRBD1, 5 bases. V was pared by 5 bases and J by 1 base, with 9 bases between. Per germline, CDR1 MNHEY and CDR2 SMNVEV (reference sequence). The CDR3 contains 14 residues. In nucleotides, the CDR3 is TGTGCCAGCAGTCCGCGGGACAGCAATCAGCCCCAGCATTTT. The encoded protein is CASSPRDSNQPQHF.

The chain carries TRBV4-1 and TRBJ1-2, with 11 bases identical to TRBD1. V dropped 10 bases and J dropped 4; count of bases not matched to a gene: 11. The germline gives CDR1 MGHRA, CDR2 YSYEKL. The CDR3 covers 15 residues. The CDR3 spells CATEQGQGAGYGYTF. The CDR3 coding sequence is TGCGCCACCGAGCAAGGACAGGGGGCAGGCTATGGCTACACCTTC.

The chain links TRBV18 to TRBJ2-7, with 11 bases that match TRBD1. The CDR3 consists of 15 residues. Germline values: CDR1 KGHSH, CDR2 LQKENI. The V segment lost 0 bases and the J segment 7 bases; nucleotides outside the gene matches: 5. The CDR3 region is CASSPPGQGAGEQYF. The CDR3 nucleotides are TGTGCCAGCTCACCACCAGGACAGGGGGCTGGAGAGCAGTACTTC.

This chain uses TRBV4-1 with TRBJ1-1; D gene unclear. This CDR3 has 14 amino acids. CDR1 and CDR2 (germline): MGHRA, YSYEKL. Trimming took off 0 bases at V and 8 bases at J, with 13 bases between the two ends. CDR3 loop: CASSQDEERKEAFF. For the CDR3, the DNA is TGCGCCAGCAGCCAAGATGAGGAACGGAAGGAAGCTTTCTTT.

The chain has TRBV10-2 and TRBJ1-1; D is uncertain. Germline loops: CDR1 WSHSY, CDR2 SAAADI. The CDR3 runs to 13 residues. V gave up 6 bases and J gave up 6 bases, with 14 bases separating them. The CDR3 DNA is TGCGCCAGCAGACAATACCGCGAGGCTGAAGCTTTCTTT. Protein: CASRQYREAEAFF.

The rearrangement joins TRBV9 to TRBJ1-5; D gene uncertain. The CDR3 loop spans 14 amino acids. Trimming removed 0 bases from V and 6 bases from J, with 10 bases in between. Germline values: CDR1 SGDLS, CDR2 YYNGEE. CDR3: CASSVGENLQPQHF. CDR3 in DNA: TGTGCCAGCAGCGTAGGCGAAAACCTTCAGCCCCAGCATTTT. The entire variable domain, with the rest obtained from reference TRBV9 and TRBJ1-5, is as follows: DSGVTQTPKHLITATGQRVTLRCSPRSGDLSVYWYQQSLDQGLQFLIQYYNGEERAKGNILERFSAQQFPDLHSELNLSSLELGDSALYFCASSVGENLQPQHFGDGTRLSIL.

CDR3 region: CASSSIWTEETQYF. CDR3 in DNA: TGTGCCAGCAGTTCGATATGGACAGAAGAGACCCAGTACTTC. The chain recombines TRBV28 with TRBJ2-5; tentative D call: TRBD1 (6 bases). The CDR3 covers 14 residues. V lost 4 bases to trimming and J lost 3 bases, with 12 bases between them. CDR1 is MDHEN and CDR2 is SYDVKM in the germline V gene. Looking up the rest from reference TRBV28 and TRBJ2-5 gives the full variable domain: DVKVTQSSRYLVKRTGEKVFLECVQDMDHENMFWYRQDPGLGLRLIYFSYDVKMKEKGDIPEGYSVSREKKERFSLILESASTNQTSMYLCASSSIWTEETQYFGPGTRLLVL.

The rearrangement links TRBV7-9 to TRBJ1-2, with TRBD1 identical over 7 bases. The germline CDR1 and CDR2 sequences are SEHNR and FQNEAQ (reference sequence). V lost 5 bases and J lost 6; bases outside the gene matches: 15. The CDR3 has 16 amino acids. The CDR3 bases are TGTGCCAGCAGCAACCGGGACAGCGGGCTAACACATGGCTACACCTTC. It encodes CASSNRDSGLTHGYTF.

The rearrangement uses TRBV6-4 and TRBJ1-1; maybe TRBD1 (6 bases). Per the germline V gene, CDR1 is MRHNA and CDR2 is SNTAGT. CDR3 length: 15 residues. The V gene lost 2 bases and the J gene lost 4 bases, with 14 bases spanning the gap. The CDR3 nucleotides are TGTGCCAGCAGTGACGGCAATCAGGGGAGCACTGAAGCTTTCTTT. As protein: CASSDGNQGSTEAFF.

The genes are TRBV6-4 and TRBJ2-1, with D possibly matching TRBD2 (5 bases). CDR3 length: 20 amino acids. The germline V gene has CDR1 MRHNA and CDR2 SNTAGT. V dropped 6 bases and J dropped 0 bases, with 27 bases sitting between them. The CDR3 loop is CASSPEGTPGTLSSYNEQFF. The CDR3, as DNA: TGTGCCAGCAGCCCCGAGGGAACTCCCGGAACCCTAAGCTCCTACAATGAGCAGTTCTTC.

The chain joins TRBV7-9 to TRBJ2-4; D call uncertain. The CDR3 loop spans 15 amino acids. Per the germline V gene, CDR1 is SEHNR and CDR2 is FQNEAQ (reference sequence). Trimming removed 5 bases at V and 4 bases at J, with 15 bases between. The DNA of the CDR3 is TGTGCCAGCAGCCCGACTGGAAGTGGGAAAAACATTCAGTACTTC. It codes for CASSPTGSGKNIQYF.

The genes are TRBV9 and TRBJ1-2, with D tentatively TRBD1 (5 bases). CDR3 length: 12 residues. The V end was cut by 1 base, the J end by 5 bases, with 6 bases between. The V gene's germline CDR1 is SGDLS and CDR2 YYNGEE. Written as DNA, the CDR3 is TGTGCCAGCAGCGTACAGGGATATGGCTACACCTTC. As protein: CASSVQGYGYTF.

This sequence joins TRBV14 and TRBJ1-2, with TRBD1 identical over 7 bases. Per germline, CDR1 SGHDN and CDR2 FVKESK. The CDR3 extends over 15 amino acids. Trimming cost V 1 base and J 3 bases; bases outside gene matches: 5. CDR3 nucleotides: TGTGCCAGCAGCCAAGGTCACACAGGGGACTATGGCTACACCTTC. Translating gives CASSQGHTGDYGYTF.